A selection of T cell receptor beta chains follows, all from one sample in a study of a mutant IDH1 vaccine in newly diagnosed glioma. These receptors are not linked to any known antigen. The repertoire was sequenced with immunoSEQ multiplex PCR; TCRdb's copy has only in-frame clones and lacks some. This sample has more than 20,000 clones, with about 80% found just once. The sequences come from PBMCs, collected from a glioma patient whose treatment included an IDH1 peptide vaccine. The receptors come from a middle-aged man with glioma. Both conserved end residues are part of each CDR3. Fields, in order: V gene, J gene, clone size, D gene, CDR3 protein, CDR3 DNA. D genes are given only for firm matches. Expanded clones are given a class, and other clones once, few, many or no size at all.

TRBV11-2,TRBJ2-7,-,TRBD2,CASSLLTSAGFDEQYF,TGTGCCAGCAGCTTGCTAACTAGCGCGGGTTTCGACGAGCAGTACTTC
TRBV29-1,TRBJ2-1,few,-,CSVFFRSEWNEQFF,TGCAGCGTATTTTTTCGGTCCGAGTGGAATGAGCAGTTCTTC
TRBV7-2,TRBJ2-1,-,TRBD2,CATKPGLASNEQFF,TGTGCCACCAAACCGGGACTAGCGAGCAATGAGCAGTTCTTC
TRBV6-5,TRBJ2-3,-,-,CASSRTGRSTDTQYF,TGTGCCAGCAGTAGGACCGGACGTAGCACAGATACGCAGTATTTT
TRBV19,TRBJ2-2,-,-,CASMRGLANTGELFF,TGTGCCAGTATGCGCGGCCTGGCGAACACCGGGGAGCTGTTTTTT
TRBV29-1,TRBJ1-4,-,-,CSVAGHSNEKLFF,TGCAGCGTGGCTGGACACTCGAATGAAAAACTGTTTTTT
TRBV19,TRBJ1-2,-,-,CASSPQTVQADYYGYTF,TGTGCCAGTAGTCCCCAGACAGTGCAGGCCGATTACTATGGCTACACCTTC
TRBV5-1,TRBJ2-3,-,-,CASSLQGFTDTQYF,TGCGCCAGCAGCTTACAGGGTTTTACAGATACGCAGTATTTT
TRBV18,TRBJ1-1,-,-,CASSPQLTGSHTEAFF,TGTGCCAGCTCACCACAACTGACAGGATCGCACACTGAAGCTTTCTTT
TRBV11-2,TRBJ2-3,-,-,CASANTDTQYF,TGTGCCAGCGCTAACACAGATACGCAGTATTTT
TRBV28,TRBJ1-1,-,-,CASSLGLGTGKRSTEAFF,TGTGCCAGCAGTTTAGGTCTAGGTACAGGAAAGAGGAGCACTGAAGCTTTCTTT
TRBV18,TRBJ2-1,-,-,CASSPTGWRGSYNEQFF,TGTGCCAGCTCACCAACAGGATGGCGGGGATCCTACAATGAGCAGTTCTTC
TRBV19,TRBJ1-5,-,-,CASSTRQVRGSSNQPQHF,TGTGCCAGTAGTACAAGACAGGTCCGGGGATCGAGCAATCAGCCCCAGCATTTT
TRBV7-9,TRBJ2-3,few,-,CASSLWKDTQYF,TGTGCCAGCAGCTTATGGAAAGATACGCAGTATTTT
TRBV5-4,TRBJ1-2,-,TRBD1,CASSPYLGQGATF,TGTGCCAGCAGCCCCTACCTCGGACAGGGGGCCACCTTC
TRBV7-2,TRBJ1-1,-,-,CASSISTNTEAFF,TGTGCCAGCAGCATCAGTACTAACACTGAAGCTTTCTTT
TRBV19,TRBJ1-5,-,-,CASHRRLVGGGSQPQHF,TGTGCCAGTCACCGCCGGCTGGTTGGGGGGGGAAGTCAGCCCCAGCATTTT
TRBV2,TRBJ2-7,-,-,CASSESDVGYEQYF,TGTGCCAGCAGTGAGTCCGACGTGGGTTACGAGCAGTACTTC
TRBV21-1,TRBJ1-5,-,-,CASSKGDGQGQNDSNQPQHF,TGTGCCAGCAGCAAAGGAGACGGACAGGGTCAGAATGATAGCAATCAGCCCCAGCATTTT
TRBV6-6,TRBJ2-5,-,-,CASSLTEQETQYF,TGTGCCAGCAGTTTGACGGAACAAGAGACCCAGTACTTC
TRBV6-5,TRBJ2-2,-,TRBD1,CASRQTGYFGELFF,TGTGCCAGCAGGCAGACAGGGTATTTCGGGGAGCTGTTTTTT
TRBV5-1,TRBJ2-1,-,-,CASSTGTGASNEQFF,TGCGCCAGCAGCACGGGAACGGGGGCAAGCAATGAGCAGTTCTTC
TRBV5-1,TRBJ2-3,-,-,CASSLLGRGPDTQYF,TGCGCCAGCAGCTTGTTGGGGCGAGGACCAGATACGCAGTATTTT
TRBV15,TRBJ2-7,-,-,CATSSWLDSYEQYF,TGTGCCACCAGCAGCTGGCTAGACTCCTACGAGCAGTACTTC
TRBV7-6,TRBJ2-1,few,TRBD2,CASSPSGMMSSYNEQFF,TGTGCCAGCAGCCCGAGCGGGATGATGAGCTCCTACAATGAGCAGTTCTTC
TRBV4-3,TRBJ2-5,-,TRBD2,CASSLRLAVETQYF,TGCGCCAGCAGCCTGAGACTAGCAGTCGAGACCCAGTACTTC
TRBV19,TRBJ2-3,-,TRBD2,CASSGGVGTSGRRSTQYF,TGTGCCAGTAGTGGAGGGGTAGGGACTAGCGGGAGGCGGAGTACGCAGTATTTT
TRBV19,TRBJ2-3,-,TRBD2,CASSIGLAGGMDTQYF,TGTGCCAGTAGTATAGGACTAGCGGGAGGGATGGATACGCAGTATTTT
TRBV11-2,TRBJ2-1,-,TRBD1,CASSSIKPGTGGIYEQFF,TGTGCCAGCAGCTCAATAAAACCCGGGACAGGGGGAATCTATGAGCAGTTCTTC